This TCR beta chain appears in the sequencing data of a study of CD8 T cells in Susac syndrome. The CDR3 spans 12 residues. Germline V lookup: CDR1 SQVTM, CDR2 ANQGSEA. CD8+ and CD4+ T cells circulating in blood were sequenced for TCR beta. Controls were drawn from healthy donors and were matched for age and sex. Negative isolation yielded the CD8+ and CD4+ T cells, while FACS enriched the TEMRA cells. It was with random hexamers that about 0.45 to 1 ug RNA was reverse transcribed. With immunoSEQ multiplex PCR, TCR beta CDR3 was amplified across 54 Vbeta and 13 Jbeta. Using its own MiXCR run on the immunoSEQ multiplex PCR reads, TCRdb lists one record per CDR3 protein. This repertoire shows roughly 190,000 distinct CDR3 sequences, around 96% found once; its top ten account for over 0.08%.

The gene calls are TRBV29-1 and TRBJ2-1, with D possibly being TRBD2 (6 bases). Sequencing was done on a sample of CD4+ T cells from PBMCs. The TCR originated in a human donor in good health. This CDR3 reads CSAEPGLDEQFF. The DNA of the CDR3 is TGCAGTGCGGAACCGGGACTCGATGAGCAGTTCTTC.